A single sample is the source of the 28 T cell receptor beta chains below, sequenced in a study of blood T cell repertoires in COVID-19. The assay was immunoSEQ multiplex PCR, and TCRdb's table has in-frame clones only and misses some. The repertoire holds roughly 100,000 clones, with roughly 79% as singletons. The specimen was peripheral blood. These receptors all come from a man between 70 and 80 years old with acute or convalescent COVID-19.

The chain carries TRBV29-1 and TRBJ2-7, with a weak D call TRBD2 (6 bases). The CDR3 is 14 amino acids. CDR1 is SQVTM, CDR2 ANQGSEA, per germline. The V end lost 4 bases, the J end lost 0 bases, and 13 bases lay between the germline ends. The CDR3 DNA reads TGCAGCGTTGTTGGCGGGGCCTTCTCCTACGAGCAGTACTTC. Its protein product is CSVVGGAFSYEQYF.

The chain joins TRBV2 to TRBJ2-1; tentative D call: TRBD1 (6 bases). The length of the CDR3 is 15 residues. CDR1 and CDR2 from the germline V gene are SNHLY and FYNNEI. V was trimmed by 7 bases and J by 0 bases, leaving 13 bases between them. The CDR3 reads CASKLDRSSYNEQFF. CDR3 sequence (DNA): TGTGCCAGCAAACTAGACAGGAGCTCCTACAATGAGCAGTTCTTC.

The chain is built from TRBV11-3 and TRBJ2-7; a possible D gene is TRBD2 (6 bases). The CDR3 runs to 19 residues. CDR1 SGHNT and CDR2 YENEEA come from the germline V gene. V was trimmed by 1 base and J by 4 bases, leaving 26 bases between them. CDR3 bases: TGTGCCAGCAGCTTAGTCGGGCGGGACCTTCCCAGTCTTAAGTACGAGCAGTACTTC. It specifies CASSLVGRDLPSLKYEQYF. The full variable domain, with the rest looked up from reference TRBV11-3 and TRBJ2-7, is EAGVVQSPRYKIIEKKQPVAFWCNPISGHNTLYWYLQNLGQGPELLIRYENEEAVDDSQLPKDRFSAERLKGVDSTLKIQPAELGDSAVYLCASSLVGRDLPSLKYEQYFGPGTRLTVT.

The gene calls are TRBV21-1 and TRBJ1-2; the tabulated D call, TRBD1, remains unverified against the DNA. TRBV21-1 represents a pseudogene. The CDR3 runs to 14 residues. CDR3 amino acids: CASGGTGYSAGYTF. CDR3 DNA: TGTGCCAGCGGCGGGACAGGGTACTCCGCTGGCTACACCTTC.

J is TRBJ2-5 and V is TRBV3-1 (or the pseudogene TRBV3-2); 11 bases agree with TRBD2. After removal of 3 bases from V and 7 bases from J, the junction contained 7 bases not matched to a gene. There are 15 residues in the CDR3. Germline V gives CDR1 LGHDT, CDR2 YNNKEL (reference sequence). This CDR3 is CASSQPLAGGRTQYF. In DNA form, the CDR3 reads TGTGCCAGCAGCCAGCCGCTAGCGGGGGGAAGGACCCAGTACTTC.

The chain uses TRBV10-3 and TRBJ1-2; no clear D. The germline gives CDR1 ENHRY, CDR2 SYGVKD. V lost 0 bases to trimming and J lost 5 bases, with 19 bases between them. The CDR3 has 17 residues. The DNA for the CDR3 is TGTGCCATCAGTGAGTCCGTGAGTTCCACTAAAGCTTATGGCTACACCTTC. Translated, it gives CAISESVSSTKAYGYTF.

The gene calls are TRBV11-1 and TRBJ2-1; TRBD1 matches 8 bases. The germline CDR1 and CDR2 sequences are SGHAT and FQDESV (reference sequence). V lost 4 bases, J lost 5 bases, and 10 bases stayed unmatched. The CDR3 contains 16 residues. The CDR3 nucleotides are TGTGCCAGCAGCTCGTCTATGACAGGGGCCCACAATGAGCAGTTCTTC. Its protein is CASSSSMTGAHNEQFF. The whole variable domain, filled in from reference TRBV11-1 and TRBJ2-1, reads EAEVAQSPRYKITEKSQAVAFWCDPISGHATLYWYRQILGQGPELLVQFQDESVVDDSQLPKDRFSAERLKGVDSTLKIQPAELGDSAMYLCASSSSMTGAHNEQFFGPGTRLTVL.

V usage is TRBV7-2 and J usage is TRBJ2-7, with 8 bases matching TRBD2. The CDR3 length is 14 residues. Losses at the gene ends were 3 bases for V and 2 bases for J; bases not matched to a gene: 3. From germline, CDR1 is SGHTA and CDR2 FQGNSA. CDR3 sequence: CASSFTSGTYEQYF. The CDR3 DNA reads as TGTGCCAGCAGCTTTACTAGCGGAACCTACGAGCAGTACTTC.

This sequence joins TRBV11-2 and TRBJ2-3; 8 bases match TRBD2. The V gene end was trimmed by 2 bases and the J gene end by 10 bases; junction bases not matched to a gene: 5. The length of the CDR3 is 13 residues. Germline CDR1 is SGHAT and CDR2 is FQNNGV. CDR3: CASSLIREGSQYF. The CDR3 DNA reads TGTGCCAGCAGCTTAATCCGGGAGGGCTCGCAGTATTTT.

The chain couples TRBV3-1 (or the pseudogene TRBV3-2) to TRBJ1-1; D is possibly TRBD1 (5 bases). Germline values: CDR1 LGHDT, CDR2 YNNKEL (reference sequence). The CDR3 sequence is 14 residues long. The V end lost 2 bases, the J end lost 1 base, and 8 bases lay between the germline ends. The CDR3 is CASSQYDRNTEAFF. CDR3 nucleotide sequence: TGTGCCAGCAGCCAATATGACAGGAACACTGAAGCTTTCTTT.

This clone appeared a single time. DNA of the CDR3: TGTGCCAGCAGCTTAGGCCTGAGAAACTCTGGAAACACCATATATTTT. Protein: CASSLGLRNSGNTIYF. The chain employs TRBV11-2 and TRBJ1-3; D remains unclear. Germline CDR1 and CDR2: SGHAT and FQNNGV. The ends were cut back, 1 base at V and 0 bases at J, with 10 bases in the middle. The CDR3 totals 16 residues.

The J gene is TRBJ2-1, the V gene TRBV18, with D maybe TRBD1 (6 bases). Trimming removed 3 bases at V and 8 bases at J, with 20 bases between. Germline assignment: CDR1 KGHSH and CDR2 LQKENI. The CDR3 covers 16 residues. Here the CDR3 DNA reads TGTGCCAGCTCACCCGCGCCAGCCACAGGGAACCATGAGCAGTTCTTC. It is translated as CASSPAPATGNHEQFF.

This sequence joins TRBV5-4 and TRBJ2-1, with 12 bases aligning to TRBD1. The junction had 8 bases not matched to a gene; V was cut back by 0 bases and J by 7 bases. In germline, CDR1 is SGHNT, CDR2 YYREEE (reference sequence). The CDR3 is 17 amino acids. CDR3 residues: CASSLVFGTGGRNEQFF. CDR3 bases: TGTGCCAGCAGCTTGGTATTTGGGACAGGGGGCAGGAATGAGCAGTTCTTC.

This chain uses TRBV25-1 with TRBJ1-4; 9 nucleotides agree with TRBD1. The J segment lost 7 bases and the V segment lost 5 bases, leaving 8 bases of the junction unmatched. Germline assignment: CDR1 MGHDK and CDR2 SYGVNS. There are 15 residues in the CDR3. The CDR3 DNA sequence: TGTGCCAGCAGTCCCCCTTGGGGACAGGGTGAAAAACTGTTTTTT. Translating it yields CASSPPWGQGEKLFF.

This clone was picked up a small number of times. This chain uses TRBV19 with TRBJ1-6; 7 nucleotides agree with TRBD1. This CDR3 has 16 residues. Germline trimming cut 7 bases from V and 2 bases from J; bases unmatched to any gene: 8. The germline gives CDR1 LNHDA, CDR2 SQIVND (reference sequence). The CDR3 is CASTISGTAYNSPLHF. CDR3 bases: TGTGCCAGTACCATAAGTGGGACAGCCTATAATTCACCCCTCCACTTT.

The chain has TRBV7-8 and TRBJ2-1; 8 bases map to TRBD2. The germline V gene encodes CDR1 SGHVS and CDR2 FQNEAQ. CDR3 length equals 15 residues. Trimming removed 5 bases from V and 0 bases from J; junction bases left unmatched: 3. The DNA of the CDR3 is TGTGCCAGCAGCCGAAGCGGGAGCTCCTACAATGAGCAGTTCTTC. It specifies CASSRSGSSYNEQFF. Full variable domain (outside the CDR3, taken from reference TRBV7-8 and TRBJ2-1): GAGVSQSPRYKVAKRGQDVALRCDPISGHVSLFWYQQALGQGPEFLTYFQNEAQLDKSGLPSDRFFAERPEGSVSTLKIQRTQQEDSAVYLCASSRSGSSYNEQFFGPGTRLTVL.

V gene TRBV14 combines with J gene TRBJ1-2; 7 bases are shared with TRBD1. This CDR3 comprises 14 residues. The J segment lost 5 bases and the V segment lost 4 bases, leaving 7 bases of the junction unmatched. Germline CDR1 is SGHDN and CDR2 is FVKESK. CDR3 sequence reads: CASSRDSLSYGYTF. In nucleotides, the CDR3 is TGTGCCAGCAGCCGGGACAGCCTTTCGTATGGCTACACCTTC.

The CDR3 coding sequence is TGTGCCAGCAGCTTTGACTATTTAAGCACAGATACGCAGTATTTT. It encodes CASSFDYLSTDTQYF. The chain has TRBV7-2 and TRBJ2-3; weak D call: TRBD2 (5 bases). V was cut by 3 bases and J by 0 bases, with 10 bases left in between. The CDR3 consists of 15 residues. The V gene's germline CDR1 is SGHTA and CDR2 FQGNSA. The full variable domain, completed using reference TRBV7-2 and TRBJ2-3, is GAGVSQSPSNKVTEKGKDVELRCDPISGHTALYWYRQSLGQGLEFLIYFQGNSAPDKSGLPSDRFSAERTGGSVSTLTIQRTQQEDSAVYLCASSFDYLSTDTQYFGPGTRLTVL.

The chain carries TRBV5-1 and TRBJ2-2; TRBD2 is a possible D gene (6 bases). The V gene lost 6 bases and the J gene lost 4 bases, with 16 bases spanning the gap. This CDR3 has 15 residues. Germline V gene data show CDR1 as SGHRS and CDR2 as YFSETQ. The CDR3, as DNA: TGCGCCAGCACCCTCTCGGGACTTACCACCGGGGAGCTGTTTTTT. It codes for CASTLSGLTTGELFF.

The chain uses TRBV29-1 and TRBJ1-5; D ambiguous. Germline CDR1 SQVTM, CDR2 ANQGSEA. Between the trimmed V and J ends, which lost 6 bases and 0 bases, there was a span of 9 bases. CDR3 length equals 13 residues. The CDR3 DNA reads TGCAGCGTAGAGGAGGATAGCAATCAGCCCCAGCATTTT. Its translation: CSVEEDSNQPQHF.

The rearrangement uses TRBV19 and TRBJ1-1; no clear D. The V and J ends lost 7 bases and 4 bases respectively, with 16 bases between them. This CDR3 comprises 14 residues. Germline assignment: CDR1 LNHDA and CDR2 SQIVND (reference sequence). CDR3 in DNA: TGTGCCAGTACCTCCGGACGGGGTGGCACTGAAGCTTTCTTT. This sequence encodes CASTSGRGGTEAFF.

The sample holds a few counts of this clone. The chain is built from TRBV30 and TRBJ1-4; the D gene is possibly TRBD1 (5 bases). Germline V gene data show CDR1 as GTSNPN and CDR2 as SVGIG (reference sequence). The germline V and J ends were trimmed by 1 base and 11 bases, with 17 bases remaining between them. The CDR3 spans 14 residues. CDR3 nucleotides: TGTGCCTGGAGTGGGAGGGGAGGGGTGTGGAAACTGTTTTTT. Translated, it gives CAWSGRGGVWKLFF.

The chain carries TRBV19 and TRBJ1-2; 8 bases match TRBD1. Looked up from germline, CDR1 is LNHDA and CDR2 is SQIVND (reference sequence). The CDR3 covers 14 residues. With 4 bases clipped from V and 2 bases from J, the junction kept 3 bases outside the gene matches. The CDR3 here is CASSTRTGNYGYTF. DNA of the CDR3: TGTGCCAGTAGTACCAGGACAGGGAACTATGGCTACACCTTC.

V and J are TRBV5-4 and TRBJ2-1; TRBD2 might be the D (6 bases). This CDR3 contains 15 residues. Germline V gene lookup returns CDR1 SGHNT and CDR2 YYREEE (reference sequence). V shed 4 bases and J shed 0 bases, with 11 bases lying between them. The CDR3 is CASSRSGSSYNEQFF. CDR3 in DNA: TGTGCCAGCAGCCGGAGCGGGTCCTCCTACAATGAGCAGTTCTTC.

V is TRBV28 and J is TRBJ2-7; D is possibly TRBD1 (6 bases). V was cut by 3 bases and J by 9 bases, with 12 bases left in between. The CDR3 is 12 residues long. CDR1 and CDR2 from the germline V gene are MDHEN and SYDVKM. CDR3 loop: CASSFTGTVQYF. DNA for the CDR3: TGTGCCAGCAGTTTTACAGGGACGGTGCAGTACTTC.

The chain couples TRBV30 to TRBJ2-3, with TRBD2 identical over 12 bases. Unmatched junction bases numbered 7, after V lost 5 bases and J lost 7 bases. Per the germline V gene, CDR1 is GTSNPN and CDR2 is SVGIG (reference sequence). This CDR3 region has 14 residues. CDR3 sequence: CAWEKGLAGHTQYF. DNA of the CDR3: TGTGCCTGGGAGAAGGGACTAGCGGGCCATACGCAGTATTTT. The variable domain in full, completed from reference TRBV30 and TRBJ2-3, reads SQTIHQWPATLVQPVGSPLSLECTVEGTSNPNLYWYRQAAGRGLQLLFYSVGIGQISSEVPQNLSASRPQDRQFILSSKKLLLSDSGFYLCAWEKGLAGHTQYFGPGTRLTVL.

This clone was seen once. The V and J genes are TRBV28 and TRBJ1-6, with TRBD1 matching over 7 bases. The germline V gene has CDR1 MDHEN and CDR2 SYDVKM. Trimming cost V 6 bases and J 7 bases; bases outside gene matches: 9. This CDR3 contains 15 residues. CDR3 region: CASSPPGQRNSPLHF. CDR3 DNA: TGTGCCAGCAGCCCACCGGGACAGAGAAATTCACCCCTCCACTTT.

The rearrangement links TRBV18 to TRBJ2-5, with D unclear. Germline V lookup: CDR1 KGHSH, CDR2 LQKENI. V lost 3 bases to trimming and J lost 9 bases, with 20 bases between them. The CDR3 is 15 amino acids. The CDR3 reads CASSPLSQDGLAQYF. In DNA form, the CDR3 reads TGTGCCAGCTCACCCCTGTCCCAAGATGGGCTGGCCCAGTACTTC.